This entry lists 11 T cell receptor beta chains sequenced from one sample in a study of blood T cell repertoires in COVID-19. Sequencing used immunoSEQ multiplex PCR; TCRdb keeps in-frame clones, though not all of them. The table has approximately 140,000 clones, approximately 88% seen once. Material: peripheral blood. These receptor sequences come from a man in his fifties or sixties with active or convalescent COVID-19.

This chain uses TRBV27 with TRBJ1-5; 7 bases line up with TRBD1. Germline loops: CDR1 MNHEY, CDR2 SMNVEV (reference sequence). V shed 5 bases and J 3 bases; nucleotides not matched to a gene: 4. The CDR3 contains 14 residues. CDR3 DNA sequence: TGTGCCAGCAGTCGGACAGGTACCAATCAGCCCCAGCATTTT. Its translation is CASSRTGTNQPQHF.

The chain joins TRBV6-5 to TRBJ1-6; tentatively, D is TRBD1 (6 bases). Per germline, CDR1 MNHEY and CDR2 SVGAGI. The CDR3 is 13 amino acids. With 4 bases removed from V and 7 bases from J, the gap between germline ends came to 8 bases. The CDR3 DNA reads as TGTGCCAGCAGTTTGACAGGAAATTCACCCCTCCACTTT. This gives the protein CASSLTGNSPLHF.

The rearrangement links TRBV30 to TRBJ2-7, with TRBD2 matching over 10 bases. Losses at the gene ends were 0 bases for V and 6 bases for J; bases not matched to a gene: 5. CDR1 and CDR2 (germline): GTSNPN, SVGIG (reference sequence). The CDR3 is 14 amino acids. The CDR3 coding sequence is TGTGCCTGGAGTGTGCTAGCGGGAGTTGGCGAGCAGTACTTC. It translates to CAWSVLAGVGEQYF.

This rearrangement joins TRBV19 to TRBJ1-2; 8 nucleotides align to TRBD1. The J segment lost 2 bases and the V segment lost 6 bases, leaving 5 bases of the junction unmatched. Germline V gene lookup returns CDR1 LNHDA and CDR2 SQIVND (reference sequence). The CDR3 sequence is 14 residues long. CDR3 in DNA: TGTGCCAGTAGGGAGAACAGGGGGAACTATGGCTACACCTTC. It translates to CASRENRGNYGYTF.

This sequence joins TRBV7-2 and TRBJ2-1; 7 bases agree with TRBD1. Per germline, CDR1 SGHTA and CDR2 FQGNSA. J gave up 4 bases and V 4 bases, and 7 bases lay outside the gene matches. The CDR3 consists of 15 residues. The CDR3 protein is CASSSDRSFYNEQFF. In nucleotides, the CDR3 is TGTGCCAGCAGCTCGGACAGGTCATTTTACAATGAGCAGTTCTTC.

The CDR3 nucleotides are TGTGCCAGCAGCTTGGGGTCGGGAGCGGGAGTTCTGAATGAGCAGTTCTTC. It encodes CASSLGSGAGVLNEQFF. This chain connects TRBV5-4 to TRBJ2-1, with 8 positions matching TRBD2. The germline V gene has CDR1 SGHNT and CDR2 YYREEE (reference sequence). V was pared by 0 bases and J by 7 bases, with 12 bases of the junction left unmatched. The CDR3 is made up of 17 amino acids. Using reference TRBV5-4 and TRBJ2-1 for the parts outside the CDR3, the full variable domain is ETGVTQSPTHLIKTRGQQVTLRCSSQSGHNTVSWYQQALGQGPQFIFQYYREEENGRGNFPPRFSGLQFPNYSSELNVNALELDDSALYLCASSLGSGAGVLNEQFFGPGTRLTVL.

V is TRBV18 and J is TRBJ2-1, with a possible D match to TRBD2 (5 bases). Looked up from germline, CDR1 is KGHSH and CDR2 is LQKENI. The length of the CDR3 is 12 residues. The V end lost 6 bases, the J end lost 6 bases, and 9 bases lay between the germline ends. The CDR3: CASSPGLNEQFF. DNA of the CDR3: TGTGCCAGCTCCCCCGGACTCAATGAGCAGTTCTTC. Full variable domain (rest looked up from reference TRBV18 and TRBJ2-1): NAGVMQNPRHLVRRRGQEARLRCSPMKGHSHVYWYRQLPEEGLKFMVYLQKENIIDESGMPKERFSAEFPKEGPSILRIQQVVRGDSAAYFCASSPGLNEQFFGPGTRLTVL.

To note about this clone: The DNA is left out, because the CDR3 cannot be placed on it with certainty; the CDR3 is given as TCRdb lists it. The genes are TRBV21-1 and TRBJ2-1; TRBD1 reflects the table's D call only, with no check against the DNA. TRBV21-1 counts as a pseudogene. The CDR3 spans 21 amino acids, including both terminal residues. CDR3 protein: CASSKAVGQGARRPIDNEQFF.

The chain links TRBV7-9 to TRBJ2-5; TRBD2 aligns across 10 bases. Trimming removed 3 bases from V and 3 bases from J; junction bases left unmatched: 7. Per germline, CDR1 SEHNR and CDR2 FQNEAQ (reference sequence). There are 16 residues in the CDR3. CDR3 bases: TGTGCCAGCAGCTTTCTAGCGGGAGCTGGGGAAGAGACCCAGTACTTC. The encoded protein is CASSFLAGAGEETQYF.

The chain carries TRBV20-1 and TRBJ2-7; a possible D gene is TRBD1 (6 bases). The CDR3 runs to 12 residues. The germline CDR1 and CDR2 sequences are DFQATT and SNEGSKA (reference sequence). V lost 3 bases, J lost 7 bases, and 13 bases lay in between. The CDR3 sequence is CSASRTVREQYF. In DNA, the CDR3 is TGCAGTGCTAGTAGGACAGTACGTGAGCAGTACTTC.

The DNA for the CDR3 is TGTGCCAGCAGTTCAGGGACTAGCCCACGATACGAGCAGTACTTC. It encodes CASSSGTSPRYEQYF. V is TRBV27 and J is TRBJ2-7, with 9 bases that match TRBD2. The CDR3 runs 15 residues. With V trimmed by 4 bases and J by 4 bases, 8 bases remained unmatched. Germline V lookup: CDR1 MNHEY, CDR2 SMNVEV (reference sequence).